The TCR beta chain described here comes from a study of PD-1 blockade in mismatch repair-deficient tumors. Time point here: roughly 10-day in vitro stimulation with candidate mutation-associated neoantigen peptide 1. An identically run culture lacking peptide was the fold-change baseline. The germline gives CDR1 SGHRS, CDR2 YFSETQ. CDR3 length: 15 residues. V lost 4 bases and J 1 base, leaving 12 bases between the germline ends. The table lists this clone with a few counts. No antigen is known for it. TCRdb's copy holds only in-frame clones and misses some; the assay was immunoSEQ multiplex PCR. The sample has about 9,200 clones, roughly 90% seen once.

V and J are TRBV5-1 and TRBJ1-5; maybe TRBD1 (5 bases). Here the sequenced sample was cells cultured in vitro, taken from a patient treated with pembrolizumab. The source is an adult with mismatch repair-deficient cancer. The CDR3 nucleotides are TGCGCCAGCAGCCCCGGACGGGGGAGCAATCAGCCCCAGCATTTT. This translates into CASSPGRGSNQPQHF.